A selection of T cell receptor beta chains follows, all from one sample in a study of T cell responses to AZD1222 COVID-19 vaccine. Measured with immunoSEQ multiplex PCR; TCRdb has only the in-frame clones, and not every one. The sample holds about 91,000 clones, nearly 90% seen once. This sample comprised peripheral blood, obtained on day 0 of AZD1222 vaccination. The source of these receptors is an adult in good health. Both conserved end residues are part of each CDR3. The D gene is left open where the match is weak. A row's size may be missing; if present it is once, few, many or a size class.

D gene,J gene,V gene,clone size,CDR3 DNA,CDR3 protein
TRBD2,TRBJ2-3,TRBV7-2,NA,TGTGCCAGCAGCTTGAGCGGGAGTCCCGCAGATACGCAGTATTTT,CASSLSGSPADTQYF
TRBD1,TRBJ1-1,TRBV9,NA,TGTGCCAGCAGCCCTCATGGGACAGGGATTACCACTGAAGCTTTCTTT,CASSPHGTGITTEAFF
NA,TRBJ2-2,TRBV7-3,once,TGTGCCAGCAGCTTAATGGTGCGAGACACCGGGGAGCTGTTTTTT,CASSLMVRDTGELFF
NA,TRBJ1-5,TRBV27,NA,TGTGCCAGCAGCAATGGTCTTGGGAATCAGCCCCAGCATTTT,CASSNGLGNQPQHF
TRBD1,TRBJ1-2,TRBV19,NA,TGTGCCAGTAGTTTCCGGGACAGGGACTGGTACTATGGCTACACCTTC,CASSFRDRDWYYGYTF
TRBD2,TRBJ2-1,TRBV7-9,NA,TGTGCCAGCAGCTTAGAGGCGGCTGGCGGGAGTGAGATCTACAATGAGCAGTTCTTC,CASSLEAAGGSEIYNEQFF
NA,TRBJ1-1,TRBV7-2,NA,TGTGCCAGCAGCTTAGTCCGCGGGTCTGAAGCTTTCTTT,CASSLVRGSEAFF
NA,TRBJ1-1,TRBV19,NA,TGTGCCAGTATCGGATCAGCTGAAGCTTTCTTT,CASIGSAEAFF
NA,TRBJ1-2,TRBV5-6,NA,TGTGCCAGCAGCTCGTACAGGGAAGGAGGAGAGGGCTACACCTTC,CASSSYREGGEGYTF
NA,TRBJ2-2,TRBV6-5,NA,TGTGCCAGCAAATCTGGGGTGGGGTTCGCGGGGGAGCTGTTTTTT,CASKSGVGFAGELFF
NA,TRBJ2-3,TRBV12-3/TRBV12-4,NA,TGTGCCAGCAGTTTAGGAGCAGATACGCAGTATTTT,CASSLGADTQYF
TRBD1,TRBJ2-7,TRBV19,NA,TGTGCCAGTAGTATGTGGGGGACAGGGCCCATCGACGAGCAGTACTTC,CASSMWGTGPIDEQYF
TRBD1,TRBJ1-6,TRBV6-5,NA,TGTGCCAGCAGTTACACCCCCCAGGGGGCCAATTCACCCCTCCACTTT,CASSYTPQGANSPLHF
TRBD2,TRBJ2-1,TRBV4-3,once,TGCGCCAGCAGCCCCCTACTAGCGGGAGAAGGCAATGAGCAGTTCTTC,CASSPLLAGEGNEQFF
NA,TRBJ2-1,TRBV11-3,NA,TGTGCCAGCAGCCCAAACCTACACAATGAGCAGTTCTTC,CASSPNLHNEQFF
TRBD2,TRBJ2-2,TRBV6-5,NA,TGTGCCAGCAGCCGACTAGCGGGGCTCACCGGGGAGCTGTTTTTT,CASSRLAGLTGELFF
TRBD1,TRBJ2-2,TRBV19,NA,TGTGCCAGTAGTTGGACAGGAGGAAGCACCGGGGAGCTGTTTTTT,CASSWTGGSTGELFF
TRBD1,TRBJ1-1,TRBV28,NA,TGTGCCAGCAGTTCTCCGGACAGGGGGTACTACACTGAAGCTTTCTTT,CASSSPDRGYYTEAFF
TRBD1,TRBJ1-1,TRBV27,NA,TGTGCCAGCAGTTCCGGACAGGGGCACACTGAAGCTTTCTTT,CASSSGQGHTEAFF
NA,TRBJ2-3,TRBV18,NA,TGTGCCAGCTCACCTAACTGGACGACAGCGATCCCCGGCACAGATACGCAGTATTTT,CASSPNWTTAIPGTDTQYF
TRBD1,TRBJ1-6,TRBV7-9,NA,TGTGCCTCCAGGACAGGGGGCCGGTCACCCCTCCACTTT,CASRTGGRSPLHF
NA,TRBJ1-1,TRBV7-2,NA,TGTGCCAGCAGCTTAGCAGGGGGGAGCGTGAACACTGAAGCTTTCTTT,CASSLAGGSVNTEAFF
NA,TRBJ2-7,TRBV28,NA,TGTGCCAGCAGGGGGACTTCCGAGCAGTACTTC,CASRGTSEQYF
NA,TRBJ1-6,TRBV2,few,TGTGCCAGCAGCCCTCGTCCGGTGAATTCTAATTCACCCCTCCACTTT,CASSPRPVNSNSPLHF
NA,TRBJ2-3,TRBV12-3/TRBV12-4,NA,TGTGCCAGTCTTACCGAACTGAATACGCAGTATTTT,CASLTELNTQYF
TRBD2,TRBJ2-5,TRBV4-2,NA,TGTGCCAGCAGCCCCCGTAACTATCAGGAGCGGGAGGGAGGTCGACAAGAGACCCAGTACTTC,CASSPRNYQEREGGRQETQYF
NA,TRBJ2-3,TRBV9,NA,TGTGCCAGCAGCGATACCCGTTCTAGCACAGATACGCAGTATTTT,CASSDTRSSTDTQYF
NA,TRBJ2-3,TRBV6-4,NA,TGTGCCAGCAGTGACTCGATTAGCGGTGCGCAGTATTTT,CASSDSISGAQYF
TRBD1,TRBJ2-7,TRBV6-6,once,TGTGCCAGCAAGATGACAGGGGCGCTTTCCTACGAGCAGTACTTC,CASKMTGALSYEQYF
NA,TRBJ2-3,TRBV4-2,NA,TGTGCCAGCAGCCAAGATCAAGGGCTAGGCGAAGCTTCAGATACGCAGTATTTT,CASSQDQGLGEASDTQYF
TRBD1,TRBJ1-1,TRBV7-9,NA,TGTGCCAGCAGTGGGGACAGGGACACTGAAGCTTTCTTT,CASSGDRDTEAFF
TRBD1,TRBJ1-1,TRBV5-6,NA,TGTGCCAGCAGCTTTTACGGGTCCTTGGGACAGACGAACACTGAAGCTTTCTTT,CASSFYGSLGQTNTEAFF
TRBD1,TRBJ2-7,TRBV3-1/TRBV3-2,once,TGTGCCAGCAGCCAGAAGGGGGCCCTATACGAGCAGTACTTC,CASSQKGALYEQYF
NA,TRBJ1-4,TRBV10-3,once,TGTGCCATCAGTGAGTCCCAGGGCCCAACTAATGAAAAACTGTTTTTT,CAISESQGPTNEKLFF
NA,TRBJ2-3,TRBV9,NA,TGTGCCAGCAGCGTAGAAGGGGGGCCAGTTACAGATACGCAGTATTTT,CASSVEGGPVTDTQYF
TRBD2,TRBJ2-7,TRBV5-5,NA,TGTGCCAGCAGCTTGGGACTAGCGGGGGGAAAAGTCTACGAGCAGTACTTC,CASSLGLAGGKVYEQYF
NA,TRBJ2-1,TRBV18,NA,TGTGCCAGCTCACCCTTGGCTAGCGATTACAATGAGCAGTTCTTC,CASSPLASDYNEQFF
TRBD2,TRBJ2-1,TRBV19,NA,TGTGCCAGTAGACTGACTAGCGGACCCTACAATGAGCAGTTCTTC,CASRLTSGPYNEQFF
TRBD2,TRBJ2-5,TRBV5-1,NA,TGCGCCAGCAGTTCCGAAGCGGGAGGGCCTGGAGAGACCCAGTACTTC,CASSSEAGGPGETQYF
TRBD1,TRBJ1-1,TRBV12-3/TRBV12-4,once,TGTGCCAGCAGGCCCACAGGGGCCACTGAAGCTTTCTTT,CASRPTGATEAFF
NA,TRBJ2-3,TRBV6-5,NA,TGTGCCAGCAGGGTCCCAACTGGAGATACGCAGTATTTT,CASRVPTGDTQYF
NA,TRBJ1-2,TRBV18,NA,TGTGCCAGCTCACAGGATACCAGAGAATATGGCTACACCTTC,CASSQDTREYGYTF
NA,TRBJ1-2,TRBV4-3,NA,TGCGCCAGCAGCCAAGGGGAAGCCTATCGTTATGGCTACACCTTC,CASSQGEAYRYGYTF
TRBD2,TRBJ2-3,TRBV24-1,NA,TGTGCCACCAGTGAGAGCGGGGGGGCGTCAGATACGCAGTATTTT,CATSESGGASDTQYF
NA,TRBJ2-2,TRBV11-2,NA,TGTGCCAGCAGCTTATGGAGGGGGATGTTTTTT,CASSLWRGMFF
NA,TRBJ1-5,TRBV7-2,NA,TGTGCCAGCAGCACCTCCGGGACGAGCAATCAGCCCCAGCATTTT,CASSTSGTSNQPQHF
TRBD1,TRBJ2-1,TRBV7-6,NA,TGTGCCAGCAGCTTAGGGACAGGGGGCCTCGATGAGCAGTTCTTC,CASSLGTGGLDEQFF
TRBD2,TRBJ2-3,TRBV19,NA,TGTGCCAGTAGTATAATGCTAGCGGAAAGCACAGATACGCAGTATTTT,CASSIMLAESTDTQYF
NA,TRBJ1-5,TRBV19,NA,TGTGCCACAGCGGTCCAGGGGAACCAGCCCCAGCATTTT,CATAVQGNQPQHF
NA,TRBJ2-2,TRBV24-1,NA,TGTGCCACCAGTGATTCGAGGTCCGGTTACACCGGGGAGCTGTTTTTT,CATSDSRSGYTGELFF
TRBD1,TRBJ2-7,TRBV7-9,NA,TGTGCCAGCAGCGTAGTTGGACAGGCTTGTTACTTC,CASSVVGQACYF
NA,TRBJ2-3,TRBV6-2/TRBV6-3,NA,TGTGCCAGCAGTTACGCCGTGACTAGAGTTGATACGCAGTATTTT,CASSYAVTRVDTQYF
NA,TRBJ1-2,TRBV10-3,NA,TGTGCCTCATCGGTCGGGCAGGCGACCTATGGCTACACCTTC,CASSVGQATYGYTF
TRBD1,TRBJ2-7,TRBV9,NA,TGTGCCAGCAGTAGGACAGGGTTGAACGAGCAGTACTTC,CASSRTGLNEQYF